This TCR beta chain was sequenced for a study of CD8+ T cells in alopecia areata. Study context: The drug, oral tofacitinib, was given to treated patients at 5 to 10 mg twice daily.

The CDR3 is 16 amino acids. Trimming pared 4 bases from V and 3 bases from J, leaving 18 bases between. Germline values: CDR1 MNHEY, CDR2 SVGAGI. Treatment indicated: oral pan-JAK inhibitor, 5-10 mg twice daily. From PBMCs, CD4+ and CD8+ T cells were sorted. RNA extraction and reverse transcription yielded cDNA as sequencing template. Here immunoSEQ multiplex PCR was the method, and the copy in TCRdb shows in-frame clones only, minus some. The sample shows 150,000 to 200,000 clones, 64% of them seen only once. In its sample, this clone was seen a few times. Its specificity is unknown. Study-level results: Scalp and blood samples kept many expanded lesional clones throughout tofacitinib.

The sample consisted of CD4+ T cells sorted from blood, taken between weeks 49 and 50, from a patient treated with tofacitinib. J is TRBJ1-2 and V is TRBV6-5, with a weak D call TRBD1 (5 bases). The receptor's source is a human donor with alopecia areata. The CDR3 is CASSSIQGNNDYGYTF. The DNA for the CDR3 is TGTGCCAGCAGTTCGATCCAGGGTAATAACGACTATGGCTACACCTTC.